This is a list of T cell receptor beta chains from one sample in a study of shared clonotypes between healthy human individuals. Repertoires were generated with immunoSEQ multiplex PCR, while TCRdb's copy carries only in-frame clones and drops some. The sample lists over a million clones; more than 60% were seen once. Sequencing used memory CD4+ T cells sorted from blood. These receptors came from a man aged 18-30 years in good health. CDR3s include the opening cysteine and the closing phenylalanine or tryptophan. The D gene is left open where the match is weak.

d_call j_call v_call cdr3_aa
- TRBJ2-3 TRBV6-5 CASSGPGSSTDTQYF
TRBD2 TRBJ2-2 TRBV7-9 CASSTGRVDTGELFF
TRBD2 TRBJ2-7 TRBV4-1 CASSQDGSLAGRYEQYF
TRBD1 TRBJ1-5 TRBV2 CASDPGTGGGQPQHF
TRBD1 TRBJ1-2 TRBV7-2 CASSPQGADGYTF
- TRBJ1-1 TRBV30 CAWSPGNTEAFF
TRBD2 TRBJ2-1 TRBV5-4 CASSTGTSSYNEQFF
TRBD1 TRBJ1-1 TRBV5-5 CASNTGTGALNTEAFF
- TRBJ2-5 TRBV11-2 CASRPGIPGAETQYF
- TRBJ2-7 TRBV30 CAWTGGGAGEQYF
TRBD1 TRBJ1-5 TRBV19 CASSILGQGSNQPQHF
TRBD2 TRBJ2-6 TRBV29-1 CSVVSPRGSGANVLTF
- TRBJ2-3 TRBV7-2 CASRWTAGPTTDTQYF
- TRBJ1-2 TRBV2 CASSEQGKYGYTF
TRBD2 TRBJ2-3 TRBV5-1 CASRSLAGGQVDTQYF
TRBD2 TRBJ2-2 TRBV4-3 CASSTGGLGTGELFF
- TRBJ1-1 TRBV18 CASSAAKGSATEAFF
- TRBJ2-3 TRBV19 CASSIAGQITDTQYF
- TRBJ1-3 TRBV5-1 CASSQGTRGSGNTIYF
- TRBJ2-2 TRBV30 CAWSVGYTGELFF
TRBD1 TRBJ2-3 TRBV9 CASGKDRGQGTDTQYF
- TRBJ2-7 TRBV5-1 CASSRGPGSVAGFTYEQYF
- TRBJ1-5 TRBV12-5 CASGLVLGPRGNQPQHF
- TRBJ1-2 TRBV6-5 CASSSSGSGGYTF
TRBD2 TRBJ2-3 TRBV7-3 CASSASGTSGDTQYF
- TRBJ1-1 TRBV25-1 CASSESSRGTEAFF
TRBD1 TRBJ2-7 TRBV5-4 CASSYDRVGSYEQYF
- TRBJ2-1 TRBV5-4 CASSPGRFNEQFF
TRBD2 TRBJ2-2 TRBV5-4 CASRRGGTDGELFF
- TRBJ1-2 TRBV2 CASFEDLQVNYGYTF
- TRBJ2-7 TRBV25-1 CASWGGHEQYF
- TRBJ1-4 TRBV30 CAWSGGTNEKLFF
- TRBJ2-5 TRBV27 CASSLGRAQETQYF
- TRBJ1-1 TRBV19 CATREQGTMNTEAFF
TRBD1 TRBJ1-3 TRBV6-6 CASRGTGGIWAIYF
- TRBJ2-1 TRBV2 CASSDWSEQFF
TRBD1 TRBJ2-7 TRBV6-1 CASPGTGSHEQYF
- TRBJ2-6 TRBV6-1 CASNRGNSGANVLTF
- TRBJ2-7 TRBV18 CASSERLGTYEQYF
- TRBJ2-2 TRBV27 CASSPLTGATGELFF
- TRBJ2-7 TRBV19 CASSLKGLGPYEQYF
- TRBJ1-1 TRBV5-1 CASSLMSDTEAFF
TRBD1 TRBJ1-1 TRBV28 CASSPTGQGGTEAFF
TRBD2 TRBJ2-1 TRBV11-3 CASSLPGLTYNEQFF
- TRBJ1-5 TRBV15 CATSPGGPSNQPQHF
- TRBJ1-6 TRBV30 CAWSVARTTWTNSPLHF
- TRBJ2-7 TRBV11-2 CASSLSRLGGVFPEQYF
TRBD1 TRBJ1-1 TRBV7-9 CASSSPPGGGIAFF
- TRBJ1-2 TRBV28 CATHPGQHYGYTF
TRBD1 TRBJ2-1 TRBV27 CASSWTGAPRNEQFF
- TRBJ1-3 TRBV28 CASSLKGTVGNTIYF
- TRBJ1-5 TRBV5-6 CASNRVDQPQHF
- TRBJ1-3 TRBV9 CASSVEPTGISGNTIYF